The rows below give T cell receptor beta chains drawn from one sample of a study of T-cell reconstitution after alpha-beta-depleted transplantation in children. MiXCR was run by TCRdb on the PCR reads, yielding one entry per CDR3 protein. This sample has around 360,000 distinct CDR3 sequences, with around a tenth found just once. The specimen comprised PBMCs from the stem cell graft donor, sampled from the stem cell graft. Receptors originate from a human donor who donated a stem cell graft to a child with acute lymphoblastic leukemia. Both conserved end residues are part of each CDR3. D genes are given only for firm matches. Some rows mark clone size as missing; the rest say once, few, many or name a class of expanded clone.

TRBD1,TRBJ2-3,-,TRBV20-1,CSARDVTGGLTDTQYF,TGCAGTGCTAGAGATGTGACAGGGGGTTTGACAGATACGCAGTATTTT
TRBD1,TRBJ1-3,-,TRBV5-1,CASSVTGSGNTIYF,TGCGCCAGCAGCGTGACAGGGTCTGGAAACACCATATATTTT
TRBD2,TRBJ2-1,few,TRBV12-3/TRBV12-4,CASSRTSGRALSYNEQFF,TGTGCCAGCAGTCGCACTAGCGGGAGGGCCCTTTCCTACAATGAGCAGTTCTTC
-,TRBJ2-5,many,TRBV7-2,CASRETGPGGETQYF,TGTGCCAGCAGGGAAACAGGGCCTGGCGGGGAGACCCAGTACTTC
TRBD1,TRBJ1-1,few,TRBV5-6,CASSLGTGGPTEAFF,TGTGCCAGCAGCTTGGGTACAGGGGGCCCCACTGAAGCTTTCTTT
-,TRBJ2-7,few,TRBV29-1,CSALRGRVEDEQYF,TGCAGCGCCCTCCGGGGCAGGGTGGAGGACGAGCAGTACTTC
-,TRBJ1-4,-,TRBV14,CASSPDPGPATNEKLFF,TGTGCCAGCAGCCCAGACCCAGGGCCAGCAACTAATGAAAAACTGTTTTTT
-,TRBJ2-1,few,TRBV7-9,CASSLPVGRSSYNEQFF,TGTGCCAGCAGCCTTCCGGTGGGGCGGAGCTCCTACAATGAGCAGTTCTTC
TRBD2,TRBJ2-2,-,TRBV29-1,CSGRSGTNTGELFF,TGCAGCGGTCGTAGCGGGACGAACACCGGGGAGCTGTTTTTT
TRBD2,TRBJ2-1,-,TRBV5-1,CASSLDGGSSNEQFF,TGCGCCAGCAGCTTGGACGGGGGGAGTAGCAATGAGCAGTTCTTC
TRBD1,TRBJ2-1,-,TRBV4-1,CASSHPNQGASGYYNEQFF,TGCGCCAGCAGCCACCCCAACCAGGGGGCCAGCGGATACTACAATGAGCAGTTCTTC
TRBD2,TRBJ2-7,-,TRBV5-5,CASSLAGVNWEQYF,TGTGCCAGCAGCTTAGCGGGAGTCAACTGGGAGCAGTACTTC
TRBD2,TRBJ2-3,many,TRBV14,CASSQQLAATDTQYF,TGTGCCAGCAGCCAACAACTAGCGGCCACAGATACGCAGTATTTT
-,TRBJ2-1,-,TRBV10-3,CAIGGTQLDEQFF,TGTGCCATCGGGGGGACTCAGCTGGATGAGCAGTTCTTC
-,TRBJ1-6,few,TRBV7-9,CASSSQDPRNSPLHF,TGTGCCAGCAGCTCACAGGACCCTCGGAATTCACCCCTCCACTTT
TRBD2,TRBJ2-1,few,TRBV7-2,CASSYTGTRHNEQFF,TGTGCCAGCAGTTATACCGGGACTAGGCATAATGAGCAGTTCTTC
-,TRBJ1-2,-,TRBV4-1,CASSQDLTDLYGYTF,TGCGCCAGCAGCCAAGATCTTACGGACCTCTATGGCTACACCTTC
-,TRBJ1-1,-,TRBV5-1,CASSPGTGTGTEAFF,TGCGCCAGCAGCCCGGGGACGGGTACGGGCACTGAAGCTTTCTTT
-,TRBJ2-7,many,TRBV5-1,CASSLGGSPYEQYF,TGCGCCAGCAGCTTGGGGGGATCACCCTACGAGCAGTACTTC
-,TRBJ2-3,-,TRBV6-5,CASSYAIGQLNQYF,TGTGCCAGCAGTTACGCCATAGGACAACTGAACCAGTATTTT
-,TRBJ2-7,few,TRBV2,CASSEFPGASYEQYF,TGTGCCAGCAGTGAATTCCCGGGAGCATCCTACGAGCAGTACTTC
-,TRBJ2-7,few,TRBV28,CASSLFGGDVWEQYF,TGTGCCAGCAGTTTATTTGGCGGGGACGTTTGGGAGCAGTACTTC
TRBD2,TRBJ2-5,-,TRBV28,CASSTRAGALETQYF,TGTGCCAGCAGTACCCGGGCGGGAGCTCTAGAGACCCAGTACTTC
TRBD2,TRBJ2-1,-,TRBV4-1,CASSRQRDPYNEQFF,TGCGCCAGCAGCCGCCAGCGGGACCCCTACAATGAGCAGTTCTTC
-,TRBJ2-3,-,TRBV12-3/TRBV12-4,CASCFPGVGEVTDTQYF,TGTGCCAGCTGTTTCCCGGGGGTAGGGGAAGTCACAGATACGCAGTATTTT
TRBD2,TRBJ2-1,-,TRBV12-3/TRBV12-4,CASSLGAGAGNEQFF,TGTGCCAGCAGTTTAGGAGCGGGAGCCGGAAATGAGCAGTTCTTC
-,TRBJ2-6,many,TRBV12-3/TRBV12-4,CASTNGVSGANVLTF,TGTGCCAGCACCAATGGCGTCTCTGGGGCCAACGTCCTGACTTTC
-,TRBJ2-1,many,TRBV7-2,CASSPGLLSYNEQFF,TGTGCCAGCAGCCCGGGACTCCTCTCCTACAATGAGCAGTTCTTC
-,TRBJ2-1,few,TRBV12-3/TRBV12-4,CASSSFKGSYNEQFF,TGTGCCAGCAGTTCCTTTAAAGGGAGCTACAATGAGCAGTTCTTC
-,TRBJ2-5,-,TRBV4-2,CASSQAGGPGVSQYF,TGTGCCAGCAGCCAAGCTGGGGGTCCGGGAGTATCCCAGTACTTC
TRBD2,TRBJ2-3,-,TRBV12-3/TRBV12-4,CASSSLGTSGSPRTDTQYF,TGTGCCAGCAGTTCCCTCGGGACTAGCGGGAGTCCCCGCACAGATACGCAGTATTTT
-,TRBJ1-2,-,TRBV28,CASSTSTGRYGYTF,-
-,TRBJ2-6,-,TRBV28,CASSLEGPFSGANVLTF,TGTGCCAGCAGTTTAGAGGGACCTTTCTCTGGGGCCAACGTCCTGACTTTC
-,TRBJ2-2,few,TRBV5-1,CASSHDMANTGELFF,TGCGCCAGCAGCCACGACATGGCGAACACCGGGGAGCTGTTTTTT
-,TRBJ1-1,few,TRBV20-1,CSARSYTGGAEAFF,TGCAGTGCTAGAAGTTACACGGGGGGGGCTGAAGCTTTCTTT
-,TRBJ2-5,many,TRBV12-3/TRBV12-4,CASSLSSETQYF,TGTGCCAGCAGCCTTAGTAGCGAGACCCAGTACTTC
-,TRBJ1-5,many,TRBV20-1,CSARGSGNQPQHF,TGCAGTGCTAGAGGCAGCGGCAATCAGCCCCAGCATTTT
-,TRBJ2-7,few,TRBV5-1,CASSSPQGGSGLSSYEQYF,TGCGCCAGCAGCTCGCCCCAGGGAGGCAGCGGGCTCAGCTCCTACGAGCAGTACTTC
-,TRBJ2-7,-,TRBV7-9,CASSALFGSEQYF,TGTGCCAGCAGCGCCCTCTTCGGTTCGGAGCAGTACTTC
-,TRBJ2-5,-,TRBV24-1,CATSDAETQYF,TGTGCCACCAGTGACGCGGAGACCCAGTACTTC